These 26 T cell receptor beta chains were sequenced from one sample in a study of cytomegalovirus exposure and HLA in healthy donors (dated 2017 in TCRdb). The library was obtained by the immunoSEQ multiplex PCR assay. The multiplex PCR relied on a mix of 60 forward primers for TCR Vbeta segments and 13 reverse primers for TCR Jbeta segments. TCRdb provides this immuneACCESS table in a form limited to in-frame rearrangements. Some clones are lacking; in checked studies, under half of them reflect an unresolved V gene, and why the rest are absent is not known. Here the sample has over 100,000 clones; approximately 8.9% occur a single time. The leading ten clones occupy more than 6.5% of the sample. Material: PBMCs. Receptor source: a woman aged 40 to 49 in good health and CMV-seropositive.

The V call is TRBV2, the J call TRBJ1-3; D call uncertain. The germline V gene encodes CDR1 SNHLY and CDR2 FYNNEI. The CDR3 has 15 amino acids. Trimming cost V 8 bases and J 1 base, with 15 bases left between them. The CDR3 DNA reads TGTGCCAGCTCACTTCGGGGAAAATCTGGAAACACCATATATTTT. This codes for CASSLRGKSGNTIYF.

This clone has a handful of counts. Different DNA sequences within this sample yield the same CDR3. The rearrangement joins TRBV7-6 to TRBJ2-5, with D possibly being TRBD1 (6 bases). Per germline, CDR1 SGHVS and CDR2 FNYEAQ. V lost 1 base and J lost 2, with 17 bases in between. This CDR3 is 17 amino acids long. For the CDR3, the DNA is TGTGCCAGCAGCTTAGGATTAGGGGACACCCTACAAGAGACCCAGTACTTC. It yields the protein CASSLGLGDTLQETQYF.

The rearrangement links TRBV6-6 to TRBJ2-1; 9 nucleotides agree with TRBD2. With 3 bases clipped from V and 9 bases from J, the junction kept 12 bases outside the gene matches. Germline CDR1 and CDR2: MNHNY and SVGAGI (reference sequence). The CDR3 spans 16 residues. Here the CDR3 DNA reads TGTGCCAGCAGTTATCTCAGCGGGGGGAAGAGCGGTGAGCAGTTCTTC. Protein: CASSYLSGGKSGEQFF.

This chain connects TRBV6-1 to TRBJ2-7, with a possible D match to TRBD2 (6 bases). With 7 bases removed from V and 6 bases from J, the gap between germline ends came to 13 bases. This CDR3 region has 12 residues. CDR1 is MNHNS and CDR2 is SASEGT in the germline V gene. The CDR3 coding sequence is TGTGCCAGCACCCTAGGAGCGGGCGAGCAGTACTTC. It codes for CASTLGAGEQYF.

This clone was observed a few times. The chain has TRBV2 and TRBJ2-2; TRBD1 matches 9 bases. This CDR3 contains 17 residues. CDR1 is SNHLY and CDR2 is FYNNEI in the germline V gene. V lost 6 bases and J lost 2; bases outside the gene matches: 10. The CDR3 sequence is CASSSGTGNFNTGELFF. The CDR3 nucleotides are TGTGCCAGCAGCTCCGGGACAGGGAATTTCAACACCGGGGAGCTGTTTTTT.

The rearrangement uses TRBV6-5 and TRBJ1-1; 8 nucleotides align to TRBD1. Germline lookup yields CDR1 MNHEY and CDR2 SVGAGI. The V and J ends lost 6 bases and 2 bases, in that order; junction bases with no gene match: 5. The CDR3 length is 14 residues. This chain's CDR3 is CASRLQGVNTEAFF. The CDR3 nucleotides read TGTGCCAGCAGATTACAGGGGGTTAACACTGAAGCTTTCTTT.

This CDR3 is CASSDVMRGGPYEQYF. The CDR3 DNA reads TGCGCCAGCAGTGACGTTATGCGGGGGGGGCCCTACGAGCAGTACTTC. The chain joins TRBV10-2 to TRBJ2-7; 9 bases are shared with TRBD2. Germline CDR1 WSHSY, CDR2 SAAADI. Trimming took 3 bases from V and 2 from J; bases not matched to a gene: 8. CDR3 length: 16 amino acids.

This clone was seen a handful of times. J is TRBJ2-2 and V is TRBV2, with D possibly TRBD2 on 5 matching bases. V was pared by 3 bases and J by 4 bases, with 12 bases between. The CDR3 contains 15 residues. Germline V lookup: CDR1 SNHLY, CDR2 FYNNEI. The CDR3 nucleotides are TGTGCCAGCAGTGATGGCGGGTGGGCCACCGGGGAGCTGTTTTTT. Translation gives CASSDGGWATGELFF. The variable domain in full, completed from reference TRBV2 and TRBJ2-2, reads EPEVTQTPSHQVTQMGQEVILRCVPISNHLYFYWYRQILGQKVEFLVSFYNNEISEKSEIFDDQFSVERPDGSNFTLKIRSTKLEDSAMYFCASSDGGWATGELFFGEGSRLTVL.

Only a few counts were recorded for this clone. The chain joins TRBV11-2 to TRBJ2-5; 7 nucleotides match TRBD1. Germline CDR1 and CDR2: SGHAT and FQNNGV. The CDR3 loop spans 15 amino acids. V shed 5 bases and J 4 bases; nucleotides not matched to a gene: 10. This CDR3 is CASSPYGQDLETQYF. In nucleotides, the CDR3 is TGTGCCAGCAGCCCCTACGGACAGGACCTAGAGACCCAGTACTTC. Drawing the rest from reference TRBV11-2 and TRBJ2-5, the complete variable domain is EAGVAQSPRYKIIEKRQSVAFWCNPISGHATLYWYQQILGQGPKLLIQFQNNGVVDDSQLPKDRFSAERLKGVDSTLKIQPAKLEDSAVYLCASSPYGQDLETQYFGPGTRLLVL.

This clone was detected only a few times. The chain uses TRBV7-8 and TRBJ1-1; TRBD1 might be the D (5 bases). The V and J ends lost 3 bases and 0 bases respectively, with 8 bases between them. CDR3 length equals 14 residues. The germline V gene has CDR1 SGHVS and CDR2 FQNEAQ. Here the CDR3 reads CASSLTVMNTEAFF. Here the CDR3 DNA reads TGTGCCAGCAGCTTGACAGTCATGAACACTGAAGCTTTCTTT.

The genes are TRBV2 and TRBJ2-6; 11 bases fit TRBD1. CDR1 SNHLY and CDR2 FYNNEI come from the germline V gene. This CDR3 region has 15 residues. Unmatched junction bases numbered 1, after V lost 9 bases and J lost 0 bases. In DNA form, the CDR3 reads TGTGCCAGGGGGACAGGGGGCTCTGGGGCCAACGTCCTGACTTTC. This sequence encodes CARGTGGSGANVLTF.

CDR3 amino acids: CASSPQGTVEKLFF. The CDR3 DNA sequence: TGTGCCAGCAGCCCCCAGGGGACAGTCGAAAAACTGTTTTTT. The chain carries TRBV5-5 and TRBJ1-4; 7 bases fit TRBD1. The trim removed 4 bases at V and 8 bases at J, leaving 8 bases unmatched. Germline lookup yields CDR1 SGHKS and CDR2 YYEKEE (reference sequence). The CDR3 has 14 residues.

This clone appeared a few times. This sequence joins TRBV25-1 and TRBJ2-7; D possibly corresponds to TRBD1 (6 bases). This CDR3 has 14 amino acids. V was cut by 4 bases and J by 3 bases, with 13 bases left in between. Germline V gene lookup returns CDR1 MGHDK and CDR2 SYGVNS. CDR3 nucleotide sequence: TGTGCCAGCAGTGGTCGGGACACCTACTACGAGCAGTACTTC. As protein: CASSGRDTYYEQYF.

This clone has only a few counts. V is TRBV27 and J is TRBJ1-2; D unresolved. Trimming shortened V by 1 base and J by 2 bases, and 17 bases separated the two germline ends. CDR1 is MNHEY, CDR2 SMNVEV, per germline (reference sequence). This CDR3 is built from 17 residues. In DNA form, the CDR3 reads TGTGCCAGCAGTTTATGGGGAGCGGGAGGTGGAAACTATGGCTACACCTTC. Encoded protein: CASSLWGAGGGNYGYTF.

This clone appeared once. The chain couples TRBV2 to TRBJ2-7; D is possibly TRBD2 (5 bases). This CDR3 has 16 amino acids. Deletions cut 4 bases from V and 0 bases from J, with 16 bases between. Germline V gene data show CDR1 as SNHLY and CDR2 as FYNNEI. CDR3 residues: CASSGGDGVNSYEQYF. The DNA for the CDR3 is TGTGCCAGCAGTGGGGGTGACGGGGTTAACTCCTACGAGCAGTACTTC.

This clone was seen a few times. The CDR3 DNA reads as TGTGCCATCAGTGATAGGAGTAGGGGGTCGGATCGTGGCTACACCTTC. Its protein product is CAISDRSRGSDRGYTF. This chain connects TRBV10-3 to TRBJ1-2, with D possibly matching TRBD1 (6 bases). Germline CDR1 ENHRY, CDR2 SYGVKD. The V end was cut by 3 bases, the J end by 7 bases, with 21 bases between. This CDR3 spans 16 amino acids.

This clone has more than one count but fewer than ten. CDR3 loop: CASSQAWGTPARETQYF. CDR3 bases: TGTGCCAGCAGCCAAGCTTGGGGGACACCGGCTAGAGAGACCCAGTACTTC. This sequence joins TRBV11-3 and TRBJ2-5; the D gene is possibly TRBD1 (6 bases). V lost 5 bases, J lost 4 bases, and 23 bases lay in between. Germline V lookup: CDR1 SGHNT, CDR2 YENEEA. This CDR3 has 17 amino acids.

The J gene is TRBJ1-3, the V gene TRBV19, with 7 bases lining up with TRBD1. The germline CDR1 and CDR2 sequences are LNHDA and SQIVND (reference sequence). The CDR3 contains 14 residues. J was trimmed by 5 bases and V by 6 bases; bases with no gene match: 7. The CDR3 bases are TGTGCCAGTAGCCACGACAGGGTTAGAAACACCATATATTTT. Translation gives CASSHDRVRNTIYF.

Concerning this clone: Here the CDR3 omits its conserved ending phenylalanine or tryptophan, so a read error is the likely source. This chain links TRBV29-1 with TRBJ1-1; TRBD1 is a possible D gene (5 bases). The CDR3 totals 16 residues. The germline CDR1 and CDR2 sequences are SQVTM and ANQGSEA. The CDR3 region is CRVWGGGKGANTEAFV. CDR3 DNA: TGCAGAGTTTGGGGCGGCGGGAAAGGGGCGAACACTGAAGCTTTCGTT.

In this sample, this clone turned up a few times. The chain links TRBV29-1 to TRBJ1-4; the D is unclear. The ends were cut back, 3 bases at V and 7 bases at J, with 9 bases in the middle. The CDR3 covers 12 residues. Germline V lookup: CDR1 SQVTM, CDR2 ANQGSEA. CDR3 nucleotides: TGCAGCGTTGATTCGGGAGGTGAAAAACTGTTTTTT. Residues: CSVDSGGEKLFF.

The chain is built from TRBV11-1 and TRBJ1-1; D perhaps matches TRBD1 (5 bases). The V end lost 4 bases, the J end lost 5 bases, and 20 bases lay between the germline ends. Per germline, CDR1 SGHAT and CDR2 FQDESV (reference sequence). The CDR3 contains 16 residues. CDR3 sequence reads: CASSSTPGTRRTEAFF. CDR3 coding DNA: TGTGCCAGCAGCTCAACCCCAGGGACTCGAAGGACTGAAGCTTTCTTT.

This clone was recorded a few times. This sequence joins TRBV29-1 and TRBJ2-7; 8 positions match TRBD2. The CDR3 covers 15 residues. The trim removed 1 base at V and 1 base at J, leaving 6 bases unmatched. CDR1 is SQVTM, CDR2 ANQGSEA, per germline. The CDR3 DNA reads TGCAGCGTTGAAGTTGGCGGGGGGCTATCCTACGAGCAGTACTTC. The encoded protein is CSVEVGGGLSYEQYF.

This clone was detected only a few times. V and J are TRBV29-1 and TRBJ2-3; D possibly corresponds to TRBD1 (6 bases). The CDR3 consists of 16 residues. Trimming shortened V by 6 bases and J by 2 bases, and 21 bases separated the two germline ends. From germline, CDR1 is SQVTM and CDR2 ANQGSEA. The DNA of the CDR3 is TGCAGCGTCCCTCGGCGGGTCAGGGGCTTCACAGATACGCAGTATTTT. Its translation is CSVPRRVRGFTDTQYF.

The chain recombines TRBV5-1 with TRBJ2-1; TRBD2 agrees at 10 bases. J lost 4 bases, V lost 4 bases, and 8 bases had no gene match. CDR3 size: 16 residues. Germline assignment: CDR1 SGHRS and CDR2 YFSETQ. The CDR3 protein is CASSMDSGGPYNEQFF. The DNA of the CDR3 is TGCGCCAGCAGCATGGATAGCGGGGGGCCTTACAATGAGCAGTTCTTC.

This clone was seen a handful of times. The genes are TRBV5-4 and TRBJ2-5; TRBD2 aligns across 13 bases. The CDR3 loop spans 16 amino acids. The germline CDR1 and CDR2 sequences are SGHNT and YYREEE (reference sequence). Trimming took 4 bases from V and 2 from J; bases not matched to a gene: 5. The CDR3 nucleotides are TGTGCCAGCAGCGCAGGGACTAGCGGGGCGCAAGAGACCCAGTACTTC. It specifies CASSAGTSGAQETQYF.

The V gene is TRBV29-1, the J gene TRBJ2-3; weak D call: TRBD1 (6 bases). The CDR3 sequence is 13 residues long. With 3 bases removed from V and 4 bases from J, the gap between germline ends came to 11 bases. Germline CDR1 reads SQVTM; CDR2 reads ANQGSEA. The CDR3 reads CSVDKGVADTQYF. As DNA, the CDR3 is TGCAGCGTTGACAAGGGGGTAGCAGATACGCAGTATTTT.